These 6 T cell receptor beta chains were sequenced from one sample in a study of shared clonotypes between healthy human individuals. TCRdb's table, derived via immunoSEQ multiplex PCR, lists solely in-frame clones and lacks some. Found here are about 1.9 million clones, just under 95% of them singletons; the top ten hold around 1.7%. Naive CD8 cells comprised CD45RO-negative, CCR7-positively selected cells, excluding terminally differentiated effector memory CD45RA+ cells. Sequencing used naive CD8+ T cells from PBMCs. These TCRs come from a man between 18 and 29 years old in good health. Some clones in this sample may be carry-over from other donors' samples.

The chain is built from TRBV9 and TRBJ1-1, with 9 positions matching TRBD1. V shed 4 bases, J shed 2 bases, and the junction held 6 bases outside the gene matches. The V gene's germline CDR1 is SGDLS and CDR2 YYNGEE. CDR3 length: 15 residues. DNA for the CDR3: TGTGCCAGCAGCACAGGGACAGGGAGCAACACTGAAGCTTTCTTT. Protein product: CASSTGTGSNTEAFF.

The chain uses TRBV5-1 and TRBJ1-2; TRBD1 aligns across 7 bases. Trimming removed 0 bases from V and 6 bases from J; junction bases left unmatched: 14. The CDR3 totals 17 residues. CDR1 and CDR2 from the germline V gene are SGHRS and YFSETQ. The CDR3 sequence: CASSLGPQTGLRDGYTF. The CDR3 region has the DNA TGCGCCAGCAGCTTGGGGCCCCAGACAGGGCTCAGGGATGGCTACACCTTC.

The V gene is TRBV6-1, the J gene TRBJ2-2, with D perhaps TRBD1 (5 bases). Per germline, CDR1 MNHNS and CDR2 SASEGT. This CDR3 has 17 amino acids. The V gene lost 1 base and the J gene lost 1 base, with 13 bases spanning the gap. This CDR3 reads CASSEDLTGENTGELFF. CDR3 DNA sequence: TGTGCCAGCAGTGAAGATTTAACAGGCGAGAACACCGGGGAGCTGTTTTTT.

This sequence joins TRBV5-6 and TRBJ2-7; 10 bases match TRBD2. Germline V CDR1 and CDR2: SGHDT, YYEEEE. J lost 0 bases, V lost 3 bases, and 6 bases had no gene match. The CDR3 runs to 16 residues. The CDR3 here is CASSSWPSGSSYEQYF. CDR3 DNA: TGTGCCAGCAGCTCCTGGCCTAGCGGGAGCTCCTACGAGCAGTACTTC.

The chain links TRBV25-1 to TRBJ2-7; TRBD1 aligns across 8 bases. The ends lost 3 bases at V and 4 bases at J; junction bases unmatched: 5. This CDR3 comprises 14 residues. CDR1 and CDR2 from the germline V gene are MGHDK and SYGVNS. CDR3 protein: CASSETGAVYEQYF. CDR3 DNA sequence: TGTGCCAGCAGTGAGACAGGGGCAGTGTACGAGCAGTACTTC.

The V call is TRBV19, the J call TRBJ2-1, with 7 nucleotides matching TRBD2. The V gene's germline CDR1 is LNHDA and CDR2 SQIVND (reference sequence). CDR3 length equals 14 residues. J was trimmed by 10 bases and V by 4 bases; bases with no gene match: 10. The CDR3, as DNA: TGTGCCAGTAGTAATCCGTCTAGCGGCCGCGAGCAGTTCTTC. This sequence encodes CASSNPSSGREQFF.